This T cell receptor beta chain was sequenced for a study of regulatory T cells in long-lasting Graves disease. Broader study findings: Samples came from peripheral blood alone, without thyroid tissue.

Building of the TCR beta libraries involved iRepertoire HTBI primers and Arm-PCR of CDR3 regions. TCRdb re-called the multiplex PCR reads with MiXCR, one entry per CDR3 protein. The sample yields 400,000 to 450,000 distinct CDR3 sequences, about a sixth seen once. Time point in this sample: newly diagnosed GD, antithyroid drugs for less than 3 months. Scientists built the TCR library using RNA that was extracted from PBMCs. Many counts were recorded for this clonotype. Its antigen remains unknown. These data are also associated with another study on T cells in Graves' hyperthyroidism and ophthalmopathy. That paper adds: Exclusions: uncontrolled infection, other autoimmune disease, pregnancy, lactation. Used for diagnoses were clinical symptoms, serum thyroxine and TRAb, thyroid ultrasound and orbital computed tomography. Researchers ran a first-round RT-PCR on the TCR CDR3 using the HTBI primer set.

The clonotype originates from a woman younger than 45 with Graves disease. The sequences come from peripheral blood mononuclear cells (PBMCs), collected at new diagnosis, from a patient treated with antithyroid drugs.

CDR3 region: CATSSRGSGNTIYF. The CDR3 DNA is TGTGCCACCAGCAGTAGGGGTTCTGGAAACACCATATATTTT. V usage is TRBV15 and J usage is TRBJ1-3, with D perhaps TRBD1 (5 bases). The CDR3 runs to 14 residues. Germline V CDR1 and CDR2: LNHNV, YYDKDF (reference sequence). Trimming shortened V by 3 bases and J by 1 base, and 7 bases separated the two germline ends.